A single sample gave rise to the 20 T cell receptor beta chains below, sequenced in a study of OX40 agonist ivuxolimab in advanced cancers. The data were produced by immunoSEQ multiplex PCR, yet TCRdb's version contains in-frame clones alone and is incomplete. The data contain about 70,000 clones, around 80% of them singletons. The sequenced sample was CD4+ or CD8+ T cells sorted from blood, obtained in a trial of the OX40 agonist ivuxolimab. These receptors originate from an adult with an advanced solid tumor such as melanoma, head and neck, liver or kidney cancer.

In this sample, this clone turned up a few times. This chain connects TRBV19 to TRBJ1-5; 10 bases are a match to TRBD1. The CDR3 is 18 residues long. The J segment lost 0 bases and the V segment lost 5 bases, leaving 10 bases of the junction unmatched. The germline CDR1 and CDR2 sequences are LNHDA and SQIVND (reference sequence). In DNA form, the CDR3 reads TGTGCCAGTAGTGCCGCGACAGGGGGCTTCTATAGCAATCAGCCCCAGCATTTT. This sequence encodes CASSAATGGFYSNQPQHF. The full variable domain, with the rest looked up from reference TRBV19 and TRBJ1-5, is DGGITQSPKYLFRKEGQNVTLSCEQNLNHDAMYWYRQDPGQGLRLIYYSQIVNDFQKGDIAEGYSVSREKKESFPLTVTSAQKNPTAFYLCASSAATGGFYSNQPQHFGDGTRLSIL.

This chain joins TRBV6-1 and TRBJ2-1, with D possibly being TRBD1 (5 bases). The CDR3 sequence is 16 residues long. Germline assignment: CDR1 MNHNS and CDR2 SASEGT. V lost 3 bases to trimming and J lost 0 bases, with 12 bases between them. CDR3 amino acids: CASSDDSKSSYNEQFF. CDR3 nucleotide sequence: TGTGCCAGCAGTGACGACAGCAAGAGCTCCTACAATGAGCAGTTCTTC.

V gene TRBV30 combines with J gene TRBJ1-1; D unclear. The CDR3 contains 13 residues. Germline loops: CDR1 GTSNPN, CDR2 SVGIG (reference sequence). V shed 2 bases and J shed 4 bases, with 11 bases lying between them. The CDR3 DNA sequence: TGTGCCTGGAGTCTCCTTGGCATCACTGAAGCTTTCTTT. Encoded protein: CAWSLLGITEAFF.

CDR3 region: CAISAAGAGALNTGELFF. The CDR3 DNA reads TGTGCCATCAGTGCGGCGGGTGCGGGGGCCCTGAACACCGGGGAGCTGTTTTTT. This chain joins TRBV10-3 and TRBJ2-2; D might be TRBD2 (7 bases). Germline V gene data show CDR1 as ENHRY and CDR2 as SYGVKD. Trimming removed 4 bases at V and 1 base at J, with 19 bases between. The CDR3 is made up of 18 amino acids.

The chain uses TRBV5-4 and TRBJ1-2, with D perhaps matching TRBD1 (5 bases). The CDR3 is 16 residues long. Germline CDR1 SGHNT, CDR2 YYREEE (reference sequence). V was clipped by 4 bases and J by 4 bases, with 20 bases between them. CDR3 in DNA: TGTGCCAGCAGCGCGGGGGAAAGCACAGGCGGCTATGGCTACACCTTC. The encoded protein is CASSAGESTGGYGYTF.

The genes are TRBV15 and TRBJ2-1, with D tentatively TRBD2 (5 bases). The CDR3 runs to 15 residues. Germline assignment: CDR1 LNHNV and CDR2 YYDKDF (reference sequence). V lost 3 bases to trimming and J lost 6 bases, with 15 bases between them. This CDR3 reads CATSRSFGNLNEQFF. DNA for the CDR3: TGTGCCACCAGCAGGTCCTTCGGGAACCTCAATGAGCAGTTCTTC.

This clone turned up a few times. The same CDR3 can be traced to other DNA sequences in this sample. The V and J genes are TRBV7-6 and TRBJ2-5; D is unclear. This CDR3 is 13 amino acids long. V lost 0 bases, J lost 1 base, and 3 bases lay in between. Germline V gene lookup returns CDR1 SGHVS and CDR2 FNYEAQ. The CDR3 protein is CASSLATQETQYF. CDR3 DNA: TGTGCCAGCAGCTTAGCGACCCAAGAGACCCAGTACTTC.

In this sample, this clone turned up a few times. The CDR3 sequence: CASSWGRGADTGELFF. Written as DNA, the CDR3 is TGTGCCAGCAGCTGGGGTCGGGGCGCGGACACCGGGGAGCTGTTTTTT. This chain joins TRBV5-4 and TRBJ2-2; possibly TRBD1 or TRBD2 for D (5 bases each). Per germline, CDR1 SGHNT and CDR2 YYREEE (reference sequence). V was pared by 3 bases and J by 3 bases, with 15 bases between. CDR3 length: 16 residues. The full variable domain, completed using reference TRBV5-4 and TRBJ2-2, is ETGVTQSPTHLIKTRGQQVTLRCSSQSGHNTVSWYQQALGQGPQFIFQYYREEENGRGNFPPRFSGLQFPNYSSELNVNALELDDSALYLCASSWGRGADTGELFFGEGSRLTVL.

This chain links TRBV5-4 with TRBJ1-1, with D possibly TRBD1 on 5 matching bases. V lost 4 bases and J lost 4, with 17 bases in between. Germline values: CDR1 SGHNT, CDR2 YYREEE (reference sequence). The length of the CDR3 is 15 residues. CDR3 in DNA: TGTGCCAGCAGCACTGCCGATCAGGGTTTCACTGAAGCTTTCTTT. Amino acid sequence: CASSTADQGFTEAFF.

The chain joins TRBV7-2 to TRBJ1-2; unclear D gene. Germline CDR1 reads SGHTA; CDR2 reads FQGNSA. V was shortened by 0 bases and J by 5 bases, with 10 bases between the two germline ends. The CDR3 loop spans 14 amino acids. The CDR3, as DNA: TGTGCCAGCAGCTTAGCCACAGCGGGGTATGGCTACACCTTC. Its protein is CASSLATAGYGYTF. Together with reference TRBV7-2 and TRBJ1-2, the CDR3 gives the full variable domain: GAGVSQSPSNKVTEKGKDVELRCDPISGHTALYWYRQSLGQGLEFLIYFQGNSAPDKSGLPSDRFSAERTGGSVSTLTIQRTQQEDSAVYLCASSLATAGYGYTFGSGTRLTVV.

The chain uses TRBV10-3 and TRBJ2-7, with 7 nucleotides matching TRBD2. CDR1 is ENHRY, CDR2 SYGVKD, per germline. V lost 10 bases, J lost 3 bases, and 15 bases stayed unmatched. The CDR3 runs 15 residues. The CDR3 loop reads CATQSLGGDNYEQYF. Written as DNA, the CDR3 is TGTGCCACTCAGTCCTTGGGAGGGGATAACTACGAGCAGTACTTC.

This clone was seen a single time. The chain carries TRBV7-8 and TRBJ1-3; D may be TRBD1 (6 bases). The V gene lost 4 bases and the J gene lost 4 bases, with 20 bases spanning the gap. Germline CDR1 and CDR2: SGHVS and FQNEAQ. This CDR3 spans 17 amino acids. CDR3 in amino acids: CASSSSPAGVSGNTIYF. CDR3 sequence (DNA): TGTGCCAGCAGCTCTAGTCCCGCAGGGGTTTCGGGAAACACCATATATTTT.

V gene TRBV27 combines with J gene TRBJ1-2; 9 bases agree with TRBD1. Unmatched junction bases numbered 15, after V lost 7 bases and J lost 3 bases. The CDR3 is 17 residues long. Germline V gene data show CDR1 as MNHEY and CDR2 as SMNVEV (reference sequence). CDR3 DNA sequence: TGTGCCAGCAAATACCCCCGGGACAGGGAGGGGCACTATGGCTACACCTTC. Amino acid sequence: CASKYPRDREGHYGYTF.

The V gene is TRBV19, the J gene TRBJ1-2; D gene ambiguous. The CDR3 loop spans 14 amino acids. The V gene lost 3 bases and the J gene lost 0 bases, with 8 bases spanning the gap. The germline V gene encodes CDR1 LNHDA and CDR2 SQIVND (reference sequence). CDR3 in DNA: TGTGCCAGTAGTATCGGCAGAACTAACTATGGCTACACCTTC. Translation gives CASSIGRTNYGYTF.

The CDR3 DNA reads TGTGCCAGTAGTATTCGACAGGGGGGAAAATCTGGGGCCAACGTCCTGACTTTC. Protein product: CASSIRQGGKSGANVLTF. V is TRBV19 and J is TRBJ2-6, with TRBD1 identical over 9 bases. This CDR3 is built from 18 residues. From germline, CDR1 is LNHDA and CDR2 SQIVND (reference sequence). The ends lost 3 bases at V and 1 base at J; junction bases unmatched: 7. The whole variable domain, filled in from reference TRBV19 and TRBJ2-6, reads DGGITQSPKYLFRKEGQNVTLSCEQNLNHDAMYWYRQDPGQGLRLIYYSQIVNDFQKGDIAEGYSVSREKKESFPLTVTSAQKNPTAFYLCASSIRQGGKSGANVLTFGAGSRLTVL.

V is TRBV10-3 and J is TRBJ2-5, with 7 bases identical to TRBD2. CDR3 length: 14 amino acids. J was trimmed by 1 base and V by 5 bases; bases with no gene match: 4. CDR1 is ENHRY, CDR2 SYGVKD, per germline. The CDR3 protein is CAISSTGGQETQYF. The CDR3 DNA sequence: TGTGCCATCAGTTCCACGGGGGGCCAAGAGACCCAGTACTTC.

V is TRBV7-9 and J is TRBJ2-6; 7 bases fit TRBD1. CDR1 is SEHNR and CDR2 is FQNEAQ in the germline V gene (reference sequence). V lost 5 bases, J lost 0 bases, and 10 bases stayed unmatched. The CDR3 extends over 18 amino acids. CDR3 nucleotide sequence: TGTGCCAGCAGCGGCCCCGGGACAGAAATCTCTGGGGCCAACGTCCTGACTTTC. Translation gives CASSGPGTEISGANVLTF. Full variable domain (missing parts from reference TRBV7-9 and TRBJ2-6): DTGVSQNPRHKITKRGQNVTFRCDPISEHNRLYWYRQTLGQGPEFLTYFQNEAQLEKSRLLSDRFSAERPKGSFSTLEIQRTEQGDSAMYLCASSGPGTEISGANVLTFGAGSRLTVL.

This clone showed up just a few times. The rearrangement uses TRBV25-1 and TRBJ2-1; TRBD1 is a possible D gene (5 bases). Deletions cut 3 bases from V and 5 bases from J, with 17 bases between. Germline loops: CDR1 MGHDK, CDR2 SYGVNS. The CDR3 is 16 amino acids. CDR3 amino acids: CASSDMGRGYDNEQFF. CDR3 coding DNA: TGTGCCAGCAGTGATATGGGGCGAGGATACGACAATGAGCAGTTCTTC.

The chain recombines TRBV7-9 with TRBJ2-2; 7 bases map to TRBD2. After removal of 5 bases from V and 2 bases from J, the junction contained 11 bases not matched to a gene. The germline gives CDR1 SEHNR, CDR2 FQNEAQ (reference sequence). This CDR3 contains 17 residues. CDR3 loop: CASSQRTGGGNTGELFF. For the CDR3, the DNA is TGTGCCAGCAGCCAACGGACTGGCGGGGGAAACACCGGGGAGCTGTTTTTT.

The CDR3, as DNA: TGTGCCAGCAGCCGCGCCCGGGCTATCTCCTGGGAGGGCTACACCTTC. Its translation is CASSRARAISWEGYTF. This chain connects TRBV11-2 to TRBJ1-2; no definite D call. V gave up 5 bases and J gave up 8 bases, with 24 bases separating them. Germline V gene lookup returns CDR1 SGHAT and CDR2 FQNNGV. The CDR3 is 16 amino acids.